These T cell receptor beta chains were read from a single sample in a study of cytomegalovirus exposure and HLA in healthy donors. Profiling relied on immunoSEQ multiplex PCR, and the TCRdb table lists in-frame clones only, not all of them. The sample has more than 95,000 clones; more than 65% are singletons. Specimen: PBMCs. Receptors originate from a man between 40 and 49 years old in good health and CMV-seropositive. Each CDR3 is given without its conserved first and last residue.

j_call | v_call | cdr3_aa
TRBJ2-3 | TRBV7-2 | ASSLVGGRADTQY
TRBJ2-4 | TRBV6-5 | ASRSTGSKNSQY
TRBJ1-2 | TRBV30 | AWSEVGGYGYT
TRBJ2-5 | TRBV29-1 | SGSGAGETQY
TRBJ1-2 | TRBV20-1 | SAILFPGYT
TRBJ2-1 | TRBV19 | ASNGQGWNEQF
TRBJ2-7 | TRBV19 | ASSISGSREQY
TRBJ2-7 | TRBV9 | ASSVATGAGQGATQY
TRBJ2-2 | TRBV10-3 | AISESPTSGGANGELF
TRBJ2-6 | TRBV19 | ASSIGLAGGFGANVLT
TRBJ1-2 | TRBV7-8 | ASSLGAGGNYGYT
TRBJ1-2 | TRBV19 | ASSTRTDYGYT
TRBJ2-4 | TRBV14 | ASSTNSGNIQY
TRBJ2-6 | TRBV19 | ASRLIGANGLT
TRBJ2-3 | TRBV4-3 | ASSPSGGPADTQY
TRBJ2-1 | TRBV5-8 | ASSALLVGVYNEQF
TRBJ2-1 | TRBV27 | ASSPGTGSYNEQF
TRBJ1-2 | TRBV7-2 | ASSLGQGFSVDYGYT
TRBJ1-1 | TRBV6-1 | ASSASPTEAF
TRBJ1-1 | TRBV19 | ASSIRAGLTEAF
TRBJ2-7 | TRBV28 | ASSLGLNEQY
TRBJ2-1 | TRBV11-2 | ASSLLSAGGHNEQF
TRBJ2-7 | TRBV4-3 | ASSPGWGSSYEQY
TRBJ2-1 | TRBV11-3 | ASSLDEWGLAIYNEQF
TRBJ2-1 | TRBV5-4 | ASSLGTNNEQF
TRBJ2-2 | TRBV7-9 | ASRSNTGELF
TRBJ2-3 | TRBV11-2 | ASSSRGSPADTQY
TRBJ1-5 | TRBV30 | AWRATGGSNQPQH
TRBJ1-2 | TRBV28 | ASRFRTGANYGYT
TRBJ1-5 | TRBV28 | ASSSRIGGGSQPQH
TRBJ2-5 | TRBV19 | ASSIGLAGGQETQY
TRBJ2-1 | TRBV18 | ASSLLIQDNEQF
TRBJ1-4 | TRBV5-4 | ASSLQTGVDEKLF
TRBJ1-3 | TRBV30 | AWSLFGTTQNTIY
TRBJ2-1 | TRBV10-3 | AIGGTSGRYNEQF
TRBJ1-2 | TRBV2 | ASRTDSNYGYT
TRBJ1-4 | TRBV7-2 | ASSFWTGGTATNEKLF
TRBJ2-1 | TRBV5-6 | ASTLLETSPFSLYNEQF
TRBJ2-4 | TRBV2 | ASTTSGKNSQY
TRBJ2-7 | TRBV30 | AWSRTGDGYEQY
TRBJ2-7 | TRBV10-3 | AISDYDRTAYEQY
TRBJ2-7 | TRBV7-9 | SSSLVLAGVEEQY
TRBJ1-2 | TRBV6-5 | ASSIGQSYGYT